This T cell receptor (beta chain) was sequenced for a study of post-analysis software for immune sequencing data. Prepared TCR beta cDNA libraries contained unique molecular identifiers. MiXCR, applied by TCRdb to the PCR reads, yields one record per CDR3 protein. This table holds hundreds of thousands of distinct CDR3 sequences, less than 35% found once. This clonotype has ten or more counts. Its antigen is not known. V was cut by 4 bases and J by 0 bases, with 11 bases left in between. The germline V gene has CDR1 MNHNS and CDR2 SASEGT. CDR3 length: 15 residues. Whole-study results and caveats: F-measure co-clustering was strong for batch-matched samples. In patients, TRBV5-6, TRBV5-1 and TRBV20-1 belonged to five TRBV segments found more frequently than in controls.

The chain uses TRBV6-1 and TRBJ2-3, with D possibly matching TRBD1 (5 bases). This receptor was taken from a girl between 10 and 17 years old with multiple sclerosis. The sequencing sample was made of blood. CDR3 sequence (DNA): TGTGCCAGCAGTGGACAGTTCCTGAGCACAGATACGCAGTATTTT. This gives the protein CASSGQFLSTDTQYF.